These 9 T cell receptor beta chains share one sample of origin, sequenced in a study of blood T cell repertoires in COVID-19 (dated by TCRdb to between 2020 and 2021). Library preparation employed the immunoSEQ multiplex PCR assay. The clones in this table, taken by TCRdb from immuneACCESS, are in-frame only. Not every clone is retained; where verified, under half of the shortfall comes from an unresolved V gene, and the cause of the rest is unknown. This sample has 200,000 to 250,000 clones in its table, and 84% of those were observed once. The ten largest clonotypes hold roughly 8% of the sample. Material: peripheral blood. The receptor set was obtained from a woman in her forties or fifties with active or convalescent COVID-19.

The J gene is TRBJ1-2, the V gene TRBV5-4; a possible D gene is TRBD1 (5 bases). Germline V gene data show CDR1 as SGHNT and CDR2 as YYREEE (reference sequence). The V end lost 7 bases, the J end lost 2 bases, and 9 bases lay between the germline ends. This CDR3 region has 12 residues. Here the CDR3 DNA reads TGTGCCAGCCTCGGGGGGAACTATGGCTACACCTTC. Protein product: CASLGGNYGYTF. Filled out from reference TRBV5-4 and TRBJ1-2, the complete variable domain reads ETGVTQSPTHLIKTRGQQVTLRCSSQSGHNTVSWYQQALGQGPQFIFQYYREEENGRGNFPPRFSGLQFPNYSSELNVNALELDDSALYLCASLGGNYGYTFGSGTRLTVV.

This rearrangement joins TRBV5-1 to TRBJ2-7, with TRBD2 identical over 10 bases. The CDR3 spans 16 residues. Trimming cost V 4 bases and J 2 bases; bases outside gene matches: 9. In germline, CDR1 is SGHRS, CDR2 YFSETQ. Here the CDR3 reads CASSPRTSGITYEQYF. The CDR3 DNA follows: TGCGCCAGCAGCCCGAGGACTAGCGGTATAACCTACGAGCAGTACTTC.

The genes are TRBV7-6 and TRBJ2-5; tentatively, D is TRBD1 (5 bases). Germline loops: CDR1 SGHVS, CDR2 FNYEAQ. The V and J ends lost 0 bases and 5 bases respectively, with 13 bases between them. The CDR3 is made up of 15 amino acids. For the CDR3, the DNA is TGTGCCAGCAGCTTAGCAGGCCAGGGATGGGAGACCCAGTACTTC. This translates into CASSLAGQGWETQYF.

J is TRBJ1-1 and V is TRBV7-9, with D hard to call. Germline V gene lookup returns CDR1 SEHNR and CDR2 FQNEAQ (reference sequence). V shed 3 bases and J shed 5 bases, with 10 bases lying between them. The CDR3 loop spans 13 amino acids. The CDR3 DNA follows: TGTGCCAGCAGCTTCTCTCACGAGACTGAAGCTTTCTTT. Protein sequence: CASSFSHETEAFF.

This clone was seen once. The V and J genes are TRBV2 and TRBJ1-1, with 8 bases matching TRBD1. The germline gives CDR1 SNHLY, CDR2 FYNNEI. This CDR3 comprises 14 residues. J gave up 3 bases and V 7 bases, and 7 bases lay outside the gene matches. CDR3 in DNA: TGTGCCAGCAAAGGGAGACAGGGGCACACTGAAGCTTTCTTT. Its protein is CASKGRQGHTEAFF.

V usage is TRBV30 and J usage is TRBJ2-7; D may be TRBD2 (6 bases). This CDR3 has 15 amino acids. From germline, CDR1 is GTSNPN and CDR2 SVGIG (reference sequence). V lost 0 bases and J lost 0, with 12 bases in between. The CDR3 protein is CAWSVWDSLSYEQYF. CDR3 nucleotide sequence: TGTGCCTGGAGTGTGTGGGACTCTCTCTCCTACGAGCAGTACTTC.

The chain uses TRBV5-1 and TRBJ1-1; D not resolved. The germline V gene encodes CDR1 SGHRS and CDR2 YFSETQ. The CDR3 runs to 14 residues. Trimming took off 3 bases at V and 0 bases at J, with 9 bases between the two ends. The chain's CDR3 is CASSSAVMNTEAFF. Here the CDR3 DNA reads TGCGCCAGCAGCTCCGCAGTCATGAACACTGAAGCTTTCTTT.

The chain couples TRBV3-1 (or the pseudogene TRBV3-2) to TRBJ2-7; TRBD2 might be the D (5 bases). This CDR3 has 14 amino acids. From germline, CDR1 is LGHDT and CDR2 YNNKEL (reference sequence). The V end was cut by 4 bases, the J end by 4 bases, with 14 bases between. Here the CDR3 reads CASSPRGFGYEQYV. DNA of the CDR3: TGTGCCAGCAGCCCACGGGGTTTCGGTTACGAGCAGTACGTC.

The chain is built from TRBV25-1 and TRBJ1-2; 7 bases line up with TRBD1. Germline loops: CDR1 MGHDK, CDR2 SYGVNS. With V trimmed by 0 bases and J by 5 bases, 6 bases remained unmatched. The CDR3 spans 15 residues. The CDR3, as DNA: TGTGCCAGCAGTGAATATATCACGGGACAGTATGGCTACACCTTC. It encodes CASSEYITGQYGYTF.